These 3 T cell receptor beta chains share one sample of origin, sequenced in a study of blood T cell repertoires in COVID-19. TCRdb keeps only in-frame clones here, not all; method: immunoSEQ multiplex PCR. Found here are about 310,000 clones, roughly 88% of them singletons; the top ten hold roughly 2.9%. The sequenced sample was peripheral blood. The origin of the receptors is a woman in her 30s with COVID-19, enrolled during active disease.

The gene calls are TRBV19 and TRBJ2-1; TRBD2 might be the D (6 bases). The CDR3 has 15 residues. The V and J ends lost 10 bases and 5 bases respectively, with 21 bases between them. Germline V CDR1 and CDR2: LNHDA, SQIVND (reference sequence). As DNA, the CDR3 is TGTGCCATCGGAGGCTCCGGGGGACCTCACAATGAGCAGTTCTTC. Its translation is CAIGGSGGPHNEQFF.

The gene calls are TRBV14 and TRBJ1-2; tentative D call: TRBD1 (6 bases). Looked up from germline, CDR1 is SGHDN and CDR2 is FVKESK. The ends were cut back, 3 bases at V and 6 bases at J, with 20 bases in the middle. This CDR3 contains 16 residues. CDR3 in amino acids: CASSQLVDRLKNGYTF. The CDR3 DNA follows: TGTGCCAGCAGCCAGCTTGTTGACAGGCTTAAAAATGGCTACACCTTC.

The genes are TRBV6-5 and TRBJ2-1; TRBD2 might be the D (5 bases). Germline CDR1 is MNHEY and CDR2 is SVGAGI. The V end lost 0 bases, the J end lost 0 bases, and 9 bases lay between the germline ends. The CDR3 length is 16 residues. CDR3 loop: CASSYSGLGSYNEQFF. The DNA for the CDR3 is TGTGCCAGCAGTTACTCCGGACTCGGCTCCTACAATGAGCAGTTCTTC.